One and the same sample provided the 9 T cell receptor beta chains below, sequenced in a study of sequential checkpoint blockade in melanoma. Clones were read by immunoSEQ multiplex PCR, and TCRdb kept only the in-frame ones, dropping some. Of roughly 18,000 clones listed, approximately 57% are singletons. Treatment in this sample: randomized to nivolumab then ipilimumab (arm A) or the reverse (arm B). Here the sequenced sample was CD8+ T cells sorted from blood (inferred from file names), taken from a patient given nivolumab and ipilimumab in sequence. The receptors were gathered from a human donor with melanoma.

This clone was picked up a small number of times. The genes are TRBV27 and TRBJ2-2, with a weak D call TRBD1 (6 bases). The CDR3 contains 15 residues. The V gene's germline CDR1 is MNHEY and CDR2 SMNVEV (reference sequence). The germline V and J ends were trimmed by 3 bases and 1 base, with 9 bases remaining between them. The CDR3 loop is CASSFGTLNTGELFF. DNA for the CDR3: TGTGCCAGCAGTTTCGGGACACTGAACACCGGGGAGCTGTTTTTT.

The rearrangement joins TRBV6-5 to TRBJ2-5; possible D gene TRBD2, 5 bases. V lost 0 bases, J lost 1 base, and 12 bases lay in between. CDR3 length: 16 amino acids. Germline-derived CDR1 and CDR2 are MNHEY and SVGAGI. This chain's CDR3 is CASSYSRPGSQETQYF. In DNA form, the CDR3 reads TGTGCCAGCAGTTACTCACGCCCGGGGAGCCAAGAGACCCAGTACTTC.

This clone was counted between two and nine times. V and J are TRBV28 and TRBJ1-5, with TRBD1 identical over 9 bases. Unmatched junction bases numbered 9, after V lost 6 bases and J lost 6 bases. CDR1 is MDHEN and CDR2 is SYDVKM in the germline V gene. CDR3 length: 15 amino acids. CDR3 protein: CASRGDRAVGQPQHF. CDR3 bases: TGTGCCAGCAGAGGGGACAGGGCAGTGGGTCAGCCCCAGCATTTT.

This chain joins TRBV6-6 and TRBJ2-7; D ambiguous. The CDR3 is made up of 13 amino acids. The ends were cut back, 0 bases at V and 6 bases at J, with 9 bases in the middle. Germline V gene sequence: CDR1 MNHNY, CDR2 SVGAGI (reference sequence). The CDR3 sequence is CASSYSAVREQYF. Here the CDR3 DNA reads TGTGCCAGCAGTTACTCTGCGGTTCGCGAGCAGTACTTC.

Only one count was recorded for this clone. CDR3 DNA sequence: TGCGCCAGCAGCCAATGGGACAGTTACGAGCAGTACTTC. Translating gives CASSQWDSYEQYF. This sequence joins TRBV4-1 and TRBJ2-7; 7 nucleotides line up with TRBD1. Germline CDR1 and CDR2: MGHRA and YSYEKL. The CDR3 consists of 13 residues. The trim removed 2 bases at V and 4 bases at J, leaving 2 bases unmatched.

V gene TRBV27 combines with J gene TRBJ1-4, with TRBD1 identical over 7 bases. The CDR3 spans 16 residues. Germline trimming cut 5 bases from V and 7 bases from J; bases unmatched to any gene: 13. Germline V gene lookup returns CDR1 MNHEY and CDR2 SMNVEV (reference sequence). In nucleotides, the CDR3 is TGTGCCAGCAGTCCCGACTGGGGGACAGTCGGTGAAAAACTGTTTTTT. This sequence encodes CASSPDWGTVGEKLFF.

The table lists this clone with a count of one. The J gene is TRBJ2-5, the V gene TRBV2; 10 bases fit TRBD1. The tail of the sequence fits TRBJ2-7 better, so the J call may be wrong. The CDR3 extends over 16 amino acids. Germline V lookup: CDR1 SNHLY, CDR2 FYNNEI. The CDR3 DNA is TGTGCCAGCAGGACAGGGGGCTTTGAGGAGGGGGACGAGCAGTACTTC. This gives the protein CASRTGGFEEGDEQYF.

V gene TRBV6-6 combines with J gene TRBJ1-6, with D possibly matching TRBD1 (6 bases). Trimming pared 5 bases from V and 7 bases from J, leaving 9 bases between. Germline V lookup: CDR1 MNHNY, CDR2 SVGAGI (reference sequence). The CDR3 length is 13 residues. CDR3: CASSLQGNSPLHF. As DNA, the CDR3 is TGTGCCAGCAGTCTACAGGGAAATTCACCCCTCCACTTT.

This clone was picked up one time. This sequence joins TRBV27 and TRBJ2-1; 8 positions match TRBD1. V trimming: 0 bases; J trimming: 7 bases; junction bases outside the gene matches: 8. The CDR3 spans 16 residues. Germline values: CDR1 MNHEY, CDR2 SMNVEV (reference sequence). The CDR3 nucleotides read TGTGCCAGCAGTTTATCGAACAGGGGGACTCGGAATGAGCAGTTCTTC. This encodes CASSLSNRGTRNEQFF.